This is a list of T cell receptor beta chains from one sample in a study of CXCR3-negative and CXCR3-positive naive CD8 T cells. Reanalyzing the 5' RACE reads, TCRdb keeps one entry per CDR3 protein, without DNA. Its clone listing holds roughly 130,000 distinct CDR3 sequences. Sequenced sample: naive CXCR3+ CD8+ T cells from blood. All receptors come from a human donor in good health. Some clones in this sample may be carry-over from other donors' samples. The CDR3 runs from the conserved cysteine through the conserved F or W. For some rows the clone size is stated as once, few or many, or as a class when expanded; others skip it.

cdr3_aa: CASSVTGLSNYGYTF
clone_size: -
j_call: TRBJ1-2
v_call: TRBV9

cdr3_aa: CASSPTGQGMEFF
clone_size: -
j_call: TRBJ2-1
v_call: TRBV6-2/TRBV6-3

cdr3_aa: CASSGTENTEAFF
clone_size: -
j_call: TRBJ1-1
v_call: TRBV9

cdr3_aa: CSVEAGDRNAGELFF
clone_size: -
j_call: TRBJ2-2
v_call: TRBV29-1

cdr3_aa: CASSPDSEVQYF
clone_size: -
j_call: TRBJ2-7
v_call: TRBV12-3/TRBV12-4

cdr3_aa: CASSEDRKIYEQYF
clone_size: -
j_call: TRBJ2-7
v_call: TRBV5-6

cdr3_aa: CASSRQGEETQYF
clone_size: -
j_call: TRBJ2-5
v_call: TRBV18

cdr3_aa: CASSLRRTEAFF
clone_size: -
j_call: TRBJ1-1
v_call: TRBV2

cdr3_aa: CATGQAPGYTF
clone_size: -
j_call: TRBJ1-2
v_call: TRBV19

cdr3_aa: CASSLVETPYEQYF
clone_size: -
j_call: TRBJ2-7
v_call: TRBV28

cdr3_aa: CASSESGGATDTQYF
clone_size: -
j_call: TRBJ2-3
v_call: TRBV6-4

cdr3_aa: CASSLAQGSAFF
clone_size: -
j_call: TRBJ1-1
v_call: TRBV7-9

cdr3_aa: CASSQELADLSSYNEQFF
clone_size: -
j_call: TRBJ2-1
v_call: TRBV3-1

cdr3_aa: CASSDGPGNTEAFF
clone_size: -
j_call: TRBJ1-1
v_call: TRBV5-6

cdr3_aa: CSARKRQGTNTEAFF
clone_size: -
j_call: TRBJ1-1
v_call: TRBV20-1

cdr3_aa: CACSAVETTYEQYF
clone_size: -
j_call: TRBJ2-7
v_call: TRBV2

cdr3_aa: CASSDVAGQDNEQFF
clone_size: -
j_call: TRBJ2-1
v_call: TRBV6-4

cdr3_aa: CASSLAGQGNTEAFF
clone_size: -
j_call: TRBJ1-1
v_call: TRBV5-1

cdr3_aa: CASSQTLLANEQFF
clone_size: -
j_call: TRBJ2-1
v_call: TRBV4-1

cdr3_aa: CASSHLAGGQETQYF
clone_size: -
j_call: TRBJ2-5
v_call: TRBV4-1

cdr3_aa: CASSIVLGSEQYF
clone_size: -
j_call: TRBJ2-7
v_call: TRBV28

cdr3_aa: CASSSYGADTQYF
clone_size: -
j_call: TRBJ2-3
v_call: TRBV7-3

cdr3_aa: CASSAILAGEHEQYF
clone_size: -
j_call: TRBJ2-7
v_call: TRBV2

cdr3_aa: CASSFQTPPRETQYF
clone_size: -
j_call: TRBJ2-5
v_call: TRBV28

cdr3_aa: CSVDEGAKNIQYF
clone_size: -
j_call: TRBJ2-4
v_call: TRBV29-1

cdr3_aa: CASSYLGTVEQYF
clone_size: -
j_call: TRBJ2-7
v_call: TRBV6-5

cdr3_aa: CASSLVGGHTGELFF
clone_size: -
j_call: TRBJ2-2
v_call: TRBV12-3/TRBV12-4

cdr3_aa: CASSLQALNTEAFF
clone_size: -
j_call: TRBJ1-1
v_call: TRBV19

cdr3_aa: CASSLSLAEAFF
clone_size: -
j_call: TRBJ1-1
v_call: TRBV12-3/TRBV12-4

cdr3_aa: CASSSSGTGEQYF
clone_size: -
j_call: TRBJ2-7
v_call: TRBV12-3/TRBV12-4

cdr3_aa: CASSQDLWGANVLTF
clone_size: -
j_call: TRBJ2-6
v_call: TRBV4-2

cdr3_aa: CASSSARAGTGGDEQYF
clone_size: -
j_call: TRBJ2-7
v_call: TRBV13

cdr3_aa: CASSQVEFNYGYTF
clone_size: -
j_call: TRBJ1-2
v_call: TRBV4-2

cdr3_aa: CASSRTSGTPYEQYF
clone_size: -
j_call: TRBJ2-7
v_call: TRBV14

cdr3_aa: CASSLAGVAQYF
clone_size: -
j_call: TRBJ2-5
v_call: TRBV7-9

cdr3_aa: CASKQRQRGPLLDEQFF
clone_size: -
j_call: TRBJ2-1
v_call: TRBV21-1

cdr3_aa: CASIPVGSYNEQFF
clone_size: -
j_call: TRBJ2-1
v_call: TRBV2

cdr3_aa: CSVAKGRSGNTIYF
clone_size: -
j_call: TRBJ1-3
v_call: TRBV29-1

cdr3_aa: CATSRDGDNEQFF
clone_size: -
j_call: TRBJ2-1
v_call: TRBV15

cdr3_aa: CASSQDRRQGTEAFF
clone_size: -
j_call: TRBJ1-1
v_call: TRBV4-3

cdr3_aa: CASSVDRLFGETQYF
clone_size: -
j_call: TRBJ2-5
v_call: TRBV9

cdr3_aa: CASSYSIRLEAGGSYEQYF
clone_size: -
j_call: TRBJ2-7
v_call: TRBV6-5

cdr3_aa: CSVSMSLAGELFF
clone_size: -
j_call: TRBJ2-2
v_call: TRBV29-1

cdr3_aa: CASSVGVVSEAFF
clone_size: -
j_call: TRBJ1-1
v_call: TRBV2

cdr3_aa: CASSLGTDRELAPLHF
clone_size: -
j_call: TRBJ1-6
v_call: TRBV5-1

cdr3_aa: CASSFDGGGALTDTQYF
clone_size: -
j_call: TRBJ2-3
v_call: TRBV5-1

cdr3_aa: CSVDVLEREIETQYF
clone_size: -
j_call: TRBJ2-5
v_call: TRBV29-1

cdr3_aa: CASSQGTDRDTQYF
clone_size: -
j_call: TRBJ2-3
v_call: TRBV3-1

cdr3_aa: CASSPGRVQLYNEQFF
clone_size: -
j_call: TRBJ2-1
v_call: TRBV9

cdr3_aa: CASSPTQGGNTGELFF
clone_size: medium-sized
j_call: TRBJ2-2
v_call: TRBV7-9

cdr3_aa: CASSQDWAGNTEAFF
clone_size: -
j_call: TRBJ1-1
v_call: TRBV4-3

cdr3_aa: CASSQVRQGVGVNTEAFF
clone_size: -
j_call: TRBJ1-1
v_call: TRBV4-1

cdr3_aa: CASSQGEIGNEKLFF
clone_size: -
j_call: TRBJ1-4
v_call: TRBV4-1

cdr3_aa: CSVVGGRIEDTQYF
clone_size: -
j_call: TRBJ2-3
v_call: TRBV29-1

cdr3_aa: CASSAGGLQETQYF
clone_size: -
j_call: TRBJ2-5
v_call: TRBV9

cdr3_aa: CASSQGADTQYF
clone_size: -
j_call: TRBJ2-3
v_call: TRBV7-8

cdr3_aa: CASSALGGEVAKNIQYF
clone_size: -
j_call: TRBJ2-4
v_call: TRBV7-8

cdr3_aa: CASTASTSSYGYTF
clone_size: -
j_call: TRBJ1-2
v_call: TRBV7-9

cdr3_aa: CASSLGDRNNEQFF
clone_size: -
j_call: TRBJ2-1
v_call: TRBV28

cdr3_aa: CASSLSQGVYEQYF
clone_size: -
j_call: TRBJ2-7
v_call: TRBV27